This record looks at one T cell receptor (beta chain) sequence and its context. Its antigen is not known. Germline V lookup: CDR1 SGHTA, CDR2 FQGNSA. CDR3 length equals 15 residues. V gave up 4 bases and J gave up 1 base, with 11 bases separating them. The data derive from a study of T cell repertoires in cytomegalovirus infection. As for the study in general: Matching HLA type, along with CMV infection, was indicated by public TCR beta signatures.

Study outcomes and limitations: People with CMV and the relevant HLA were identified by cumulative public TCR beta family frequency.

TCRdb recomputed calls from the reads with MiXCR, one row per CDR3 protein. The sample has approximately 30,000 distinct CDR3 sequences; under 20% are singletons. The sequences come from CD8+ T cells from cultured PBMCs, collected from culture after CMV antigen stimulation. This receptor was obtained from a human donor in good health (CMV status not recorded). Some clones in this sample may be carry-over from other donors' samples. This sequence joins TRBV7-2 and TRBJ2-1; D is possibly TRBD2 (6 bases). In DNA form, the CDR3 reads TGTGCCAGCAGCTCTCTAGCGTGGTCCTACAATGAGCAGTTCTTC. It is translated as CASSSLAWSYNEQFF.